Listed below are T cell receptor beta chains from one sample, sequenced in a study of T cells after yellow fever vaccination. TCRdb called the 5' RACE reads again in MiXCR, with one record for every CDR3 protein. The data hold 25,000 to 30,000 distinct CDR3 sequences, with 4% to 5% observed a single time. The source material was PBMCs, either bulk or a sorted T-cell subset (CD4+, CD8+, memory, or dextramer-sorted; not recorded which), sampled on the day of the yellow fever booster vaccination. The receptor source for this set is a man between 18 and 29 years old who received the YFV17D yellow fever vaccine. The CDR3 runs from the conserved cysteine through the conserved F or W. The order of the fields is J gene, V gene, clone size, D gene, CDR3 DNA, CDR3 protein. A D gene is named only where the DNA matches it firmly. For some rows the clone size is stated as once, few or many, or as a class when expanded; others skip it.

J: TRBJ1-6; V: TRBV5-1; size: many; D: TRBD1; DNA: TGCGCCAGCAGCCTACGGACAGGGTATAATTCACCCCTCCACTTT; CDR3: CASSLRTGYNSPLHF
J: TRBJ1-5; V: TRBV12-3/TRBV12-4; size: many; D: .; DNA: TGTGCCAGCAGTTTGGTACGGCATCAGCCCCAGCATTTT; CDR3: CASSLVRHQPQHF
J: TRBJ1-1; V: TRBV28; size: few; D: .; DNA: TGTGCCAGCAGTTTACACCAGGTAACGACTGAAGCTTTCTTT; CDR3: CASSLHQVTTEAFF
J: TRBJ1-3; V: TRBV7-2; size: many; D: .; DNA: TGTGCCAGCAGCTCCTACAGGAGGCAGGCTGGAAACACCATATATTTT; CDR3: CASSSYRRQAGNTIYF
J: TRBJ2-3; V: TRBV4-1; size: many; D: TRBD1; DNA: TGCGCCAGCAGCCAAGAGGGACAGGCTACAGATACGCAGTATTTT; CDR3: CASSQEGQATDTQYF
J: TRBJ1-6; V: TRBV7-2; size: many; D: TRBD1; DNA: TGTGCCAGCAGCCGGGACAGGGGTAATTCACCCCTCCACTTT; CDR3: CASSRDRGNSPLHF
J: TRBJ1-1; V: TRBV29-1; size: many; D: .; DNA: TGCAGCGTAGGACCTGAAGCTTTCTTT; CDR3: CSVGPEAFF
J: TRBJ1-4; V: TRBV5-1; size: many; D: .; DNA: TGCGCCAGCAGCTTGGAAGGGCCCGGGGAAAAACTGTTTTTT; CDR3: CASSLEGPGEKLFF
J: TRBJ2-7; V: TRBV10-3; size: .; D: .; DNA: TGTGCCATCAGTGTGGTGCGCTCCTACGAGCAGTACTTC; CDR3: CAISVVRSYEQYF
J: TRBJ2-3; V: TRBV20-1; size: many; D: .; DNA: TGCAGTGCTCCCCAGAGTGCTAGCACAGATACGCAGTATTTT; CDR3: CSAPQSASTDTQYF
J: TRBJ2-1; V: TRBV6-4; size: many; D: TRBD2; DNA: TGTGCCAGCAGTCCGACTAGCGACAATGAGCAGTTCTTC; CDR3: CASSPTSDNEQFF
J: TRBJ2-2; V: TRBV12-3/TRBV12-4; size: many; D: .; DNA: TGTGCCAGCAGTTTAGTTTTAGGAGCAGGGGGGTTCCTCACCGGGGAGCTGTTTTTT; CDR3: CASSLVLGAGGFLTGELFF
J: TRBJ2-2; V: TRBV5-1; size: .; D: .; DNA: TGCGCCAGCAGCGGGGTCAGGGAGGTCGGGGAGCTGTTTTTT; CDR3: CASSGVREVGELFF
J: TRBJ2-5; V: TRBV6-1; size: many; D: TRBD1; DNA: TGTGCCAGCAGTGCTTACACAGGGGGCCAAGAGACCCAGTACTTC; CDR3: CASSAYTGGQETQYF
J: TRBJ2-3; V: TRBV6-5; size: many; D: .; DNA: TGTGCCAGCAGTTTCGGCACTAGAAGAGATACGCAGTATTTT; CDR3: CASSFGTRRDTQYF
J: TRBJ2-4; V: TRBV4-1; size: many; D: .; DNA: TGCGCCAGCAGCAAAGAGGAACGGTGGGCAGGCATTCAGTACTTC; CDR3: CASSKEERWAGIQYF